The clone carrying this TCR beta chain was found a few times. This sample was taken from a study of T cells in Graves' hyperthyroidism and ophthalmopathy. TCR beta CDR3 regions were amplified from RNA. Primed by the HTBI set, a first-round RT-PCR was run on the TCR CDR3. MiXCR, run by TCRdb on the multiplex PCR reads, gives a single entry per CDR3 protein. Of approximately 400,000 distinct CDR3 sequences in the sample, roughly 14% were seen once. Graves' hyperthyroidism is called stable when ophthalmopathy does not progress within 18 months. PBMCs stemmed from under 11 ml fresh peripheral blood. Looked up from germline, CDR1 is DFQATT and CDR2 is SNEGSKA (reference sequence). V lost 6 bases and J 4 bases, leaving 10 bases between the germline ends. The length of the CDR3 is 12 residues.

J is TRBJ1-5 and V is TRBV20-1; D is perhaps TRBD1 (5 bases). The receptor's source is a woman under 30 with Graves' hyperthyroidism. Sequencing was done on a sample of blood. The CDR3 spells CSAVRVNQPQHF. DNA for the CDR3: TGCAGTGCGGTCAGGGTAAATCAGCCCCAGCATTTT.